This T cell receptor (beta chain) came from a study of T cell clones after liver transplantation. Study summary: Immunosuppression withdrawal was tried within 2 years after liver transplantation in this trial. Post-transplant blood was tracked for graft-donor-reactive T cell clones identified in a pre-transplant mixed lymphocyte reaction. Pre-transplant mixed lymphocyte reactions yielded third-party-reactive TCRbeta sequences as comparators for graft-donor-reactive sequences.

TCRdb keeps only in-frame clones here, not all; method: immunoSEQ multiplex PCR. Here the sample spans about 80,000 clones, 80% to 85% being singletons. Germline values: CDR1 SGHTA, CDR2 FQGNSA. V dropped 0 bases and J dropped 1 base, with 13 bases sitting between them. The CDR3 runs to 17 residues. The TCR was taken from a human patient who received a liver transplant. Some T cells may be graft donor cells. The chain joins TRBV7-2 to TRBJ1-5; D perhaps matches TRBD1 (5 bases). Sample: CD4+ T cells from blood, taken about 46 months after liver transplant. CDR3 DNA: TGTGCCAGCAGCTTAGCGCGTCGGGGCGGGAGCAATCAGCCCCAGCATTTT. This codes for CASSLARRGGSNQPQHF.